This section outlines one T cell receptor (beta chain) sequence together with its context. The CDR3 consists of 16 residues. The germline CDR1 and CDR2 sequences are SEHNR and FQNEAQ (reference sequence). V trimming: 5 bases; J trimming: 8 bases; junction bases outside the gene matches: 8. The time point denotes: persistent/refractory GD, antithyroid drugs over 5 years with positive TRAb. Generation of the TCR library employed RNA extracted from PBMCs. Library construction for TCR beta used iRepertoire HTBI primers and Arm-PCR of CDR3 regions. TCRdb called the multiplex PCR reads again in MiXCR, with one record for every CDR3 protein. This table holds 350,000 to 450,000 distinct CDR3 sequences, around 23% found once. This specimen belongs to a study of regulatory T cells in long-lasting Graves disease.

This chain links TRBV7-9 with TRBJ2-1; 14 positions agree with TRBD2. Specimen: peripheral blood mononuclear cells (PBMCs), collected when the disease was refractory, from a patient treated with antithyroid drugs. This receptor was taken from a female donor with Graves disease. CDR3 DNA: TGTGCCAGCAGCGGGTCCGGGACTAGCGGGAGTGATGAGCAGTTCTTC. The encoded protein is CASSGSGTSGSDEQFF.